This T cell receptor (beta chain) was recovered during a study of molecular identifiers for immune sequencing clone quantification. Study-level results: For effector cells, clones above 20 RNA copies held over 97% of molecules; for naive cells, under 1%.

Sequencing libraries of naive CD8 cells derived from around 20,000 to 1,000,000 sorted cells with 10%, 30% or 50% RNA. There are many counts of this clonotype. The antigen is unknown. The germline CDR1 and CDR2 sequences are LNHNV and YYDKDF (reference sequence). V lost 7 bases and J lost 5, with 13 bases in between. The CDR3 is made up of 13 amino acids. Libraries of bulk TCR were made by previously described methods (with listed TCR primers). TCRdb independently ran MiXCR on the PCR reads; one entry per CDR3 protein. In the table there are about 70,000 distinct CDR3 sequences, roughly 20% of which are singletons.

The TCR comes from a human donor in good health. Some libraries in this study had Jurkat cell RNA spiked in. This chain connects TRBV15 to TRBJ2-3; D remains ambiguous. Specimen: naive CD8+ T cells from blood, with Jurkat cell RNA spiked in. Noted subset: FACS-sorted CD8+CD4-CCR7+CD45RA+ naive T cells. This CDR3 reads CATTPPMGDTQYF. Here the CDR3 DNA reads TGTGCCACCACCCCGCCCATGGGAGATACGCAGTATTTT.